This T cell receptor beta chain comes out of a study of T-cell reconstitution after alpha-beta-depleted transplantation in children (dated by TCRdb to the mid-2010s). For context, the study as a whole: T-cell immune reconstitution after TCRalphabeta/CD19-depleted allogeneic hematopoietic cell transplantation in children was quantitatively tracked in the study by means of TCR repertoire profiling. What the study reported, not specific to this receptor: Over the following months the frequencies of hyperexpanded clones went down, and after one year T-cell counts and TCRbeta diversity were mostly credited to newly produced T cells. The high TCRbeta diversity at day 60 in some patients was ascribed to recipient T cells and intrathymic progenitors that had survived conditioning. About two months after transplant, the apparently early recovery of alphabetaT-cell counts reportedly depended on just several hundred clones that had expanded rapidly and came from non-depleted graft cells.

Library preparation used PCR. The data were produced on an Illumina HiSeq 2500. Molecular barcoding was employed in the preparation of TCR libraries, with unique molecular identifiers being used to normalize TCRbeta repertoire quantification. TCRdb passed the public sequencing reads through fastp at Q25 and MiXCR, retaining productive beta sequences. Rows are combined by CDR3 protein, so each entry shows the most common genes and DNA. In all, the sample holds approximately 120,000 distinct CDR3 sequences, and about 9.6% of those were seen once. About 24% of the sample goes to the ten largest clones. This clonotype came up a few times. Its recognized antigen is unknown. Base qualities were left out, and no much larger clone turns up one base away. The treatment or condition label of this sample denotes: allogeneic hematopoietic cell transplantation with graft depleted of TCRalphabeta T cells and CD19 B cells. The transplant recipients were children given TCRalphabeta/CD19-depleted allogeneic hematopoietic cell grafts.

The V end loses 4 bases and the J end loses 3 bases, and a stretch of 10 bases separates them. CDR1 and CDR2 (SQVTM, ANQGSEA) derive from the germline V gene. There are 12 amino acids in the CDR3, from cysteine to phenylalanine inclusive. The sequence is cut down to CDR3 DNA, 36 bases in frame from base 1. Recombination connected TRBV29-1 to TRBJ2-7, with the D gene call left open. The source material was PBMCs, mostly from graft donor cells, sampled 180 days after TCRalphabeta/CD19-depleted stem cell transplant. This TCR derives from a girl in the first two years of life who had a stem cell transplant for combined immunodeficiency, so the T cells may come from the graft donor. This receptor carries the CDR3 CSVGATNYEQYF. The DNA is TGCAGCGTTGGAGCCACCAACTACGAGCAGTACTTC.